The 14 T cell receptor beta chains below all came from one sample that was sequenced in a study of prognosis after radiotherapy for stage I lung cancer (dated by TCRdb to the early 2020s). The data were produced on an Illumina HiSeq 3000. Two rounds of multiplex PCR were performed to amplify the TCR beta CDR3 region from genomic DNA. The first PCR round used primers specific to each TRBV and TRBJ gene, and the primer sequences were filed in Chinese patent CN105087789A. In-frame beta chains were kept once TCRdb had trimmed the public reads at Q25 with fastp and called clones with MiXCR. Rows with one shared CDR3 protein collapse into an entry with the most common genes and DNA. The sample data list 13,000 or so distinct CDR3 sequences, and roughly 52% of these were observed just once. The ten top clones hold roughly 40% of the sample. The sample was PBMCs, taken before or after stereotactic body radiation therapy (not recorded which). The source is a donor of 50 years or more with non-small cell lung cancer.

The CDR3 loop is CASSRDGGYEQYF. As DNA, the CDR3 is TGTGCCAGCAGCCGGGACGGAGGCTACGAGCAGTACTTC. The chain joins TRBV7-9 to TRBJ2-7; the D call may be TRBD1 or TRBD2 (5 bases each). The CDR3 has 13 amino acids. In germline, CDR1 is SEHNR, CDR2 FQNEAQ (reference sequence). Trimming removed 5 bases at V and 3 bases at J, with 11 bases between.

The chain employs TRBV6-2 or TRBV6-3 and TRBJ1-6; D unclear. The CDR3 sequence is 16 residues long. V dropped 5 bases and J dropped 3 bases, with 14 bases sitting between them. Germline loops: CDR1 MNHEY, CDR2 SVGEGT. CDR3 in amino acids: CASSELLRYYNSPLHF. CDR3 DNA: TGTGCCAGCAGTGAACTGTTGAGATACTATAATTCACCCCTCCACTTT.

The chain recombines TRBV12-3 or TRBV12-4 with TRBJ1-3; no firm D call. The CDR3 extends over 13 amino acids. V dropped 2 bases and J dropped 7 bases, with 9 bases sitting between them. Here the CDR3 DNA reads TGTGCCAGCAGTTTAAACAGATGGAACACCATATATTTT. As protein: CASSLNRWNTIYF.

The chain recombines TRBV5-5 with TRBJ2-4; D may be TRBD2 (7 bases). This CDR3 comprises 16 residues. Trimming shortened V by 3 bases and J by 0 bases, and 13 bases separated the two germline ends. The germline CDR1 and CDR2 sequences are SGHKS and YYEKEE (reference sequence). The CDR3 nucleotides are TGTGCCAGCAGCTCGGGGGCGGGGGTAGCCAAAAACATTCAGTACTTC. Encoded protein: CASSSGAGVAKNIQYF.

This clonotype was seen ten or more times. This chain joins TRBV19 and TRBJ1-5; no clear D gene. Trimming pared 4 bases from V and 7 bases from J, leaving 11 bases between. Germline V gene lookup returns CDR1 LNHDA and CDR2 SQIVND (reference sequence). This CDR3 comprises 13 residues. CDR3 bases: TGTGCCAGTAGTAGTCGGGCCAGCCAGCCCCAGCATTTT. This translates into CASSSRASQPQHF.

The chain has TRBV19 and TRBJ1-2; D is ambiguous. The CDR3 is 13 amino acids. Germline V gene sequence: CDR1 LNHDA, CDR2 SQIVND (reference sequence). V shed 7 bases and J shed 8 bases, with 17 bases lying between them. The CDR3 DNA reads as TGTGCCAGTACTACGCCTCGGGCGGCAGGCTACACCTTC. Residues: CASTTPRAAGYTF.

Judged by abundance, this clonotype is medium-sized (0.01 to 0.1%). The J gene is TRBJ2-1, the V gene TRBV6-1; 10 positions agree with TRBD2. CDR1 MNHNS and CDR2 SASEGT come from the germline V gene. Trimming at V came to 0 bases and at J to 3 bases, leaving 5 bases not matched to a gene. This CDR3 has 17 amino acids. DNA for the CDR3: TGTGCCAGCAGTGAAGCGCGTCTAGCGGGGGACTACAATGAGCAGTTCTTC. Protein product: CASSEARLAGDYNEQFF.

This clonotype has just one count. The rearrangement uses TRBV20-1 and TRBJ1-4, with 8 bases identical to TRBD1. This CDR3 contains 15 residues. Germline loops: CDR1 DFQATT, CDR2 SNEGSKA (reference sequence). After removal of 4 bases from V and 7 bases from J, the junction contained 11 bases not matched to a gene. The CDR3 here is CSAKEGQVLSEKLFF. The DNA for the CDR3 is TGCAGTGCTAAAGAGGGACAGGTTTTAAGTGAAAAACTGTTTTTT.

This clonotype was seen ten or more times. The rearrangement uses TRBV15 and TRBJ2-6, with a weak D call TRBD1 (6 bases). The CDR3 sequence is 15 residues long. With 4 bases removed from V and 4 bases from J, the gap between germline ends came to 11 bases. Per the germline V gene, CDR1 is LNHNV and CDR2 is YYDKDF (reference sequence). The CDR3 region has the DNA TGTGCCACCAGCACCACCCAGGGGGGGGCCAACGTCCTGACTTTC. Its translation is CATSTTQGGANVLTF.

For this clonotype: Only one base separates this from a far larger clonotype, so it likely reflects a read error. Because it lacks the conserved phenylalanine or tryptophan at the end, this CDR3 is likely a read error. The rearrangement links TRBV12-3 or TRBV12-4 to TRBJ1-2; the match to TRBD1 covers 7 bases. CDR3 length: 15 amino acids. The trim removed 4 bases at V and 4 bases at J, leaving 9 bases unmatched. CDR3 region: CASSYKTGTSYGYTS. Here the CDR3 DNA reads TGTGCCAGCAGTTACAAGACAGGGACCAGCTATGGCTACACCTCC.

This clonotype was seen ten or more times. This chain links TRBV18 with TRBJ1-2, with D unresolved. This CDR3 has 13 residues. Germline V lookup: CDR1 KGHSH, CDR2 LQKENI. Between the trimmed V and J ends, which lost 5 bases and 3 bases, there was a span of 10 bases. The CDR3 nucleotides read TGTGCCAGCTCATCAGGTTGGGACTATGGCTACACCTTC. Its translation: CASSSGWDYGYTF.

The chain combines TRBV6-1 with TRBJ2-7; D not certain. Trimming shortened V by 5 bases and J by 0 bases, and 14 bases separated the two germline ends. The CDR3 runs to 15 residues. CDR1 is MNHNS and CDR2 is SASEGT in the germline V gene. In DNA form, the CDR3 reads TGTGCCAGCAGTCTCCGGCGGAGTGACTCCTACGAGCAGTACTTC. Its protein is CASSLRRSDSYEQYF.

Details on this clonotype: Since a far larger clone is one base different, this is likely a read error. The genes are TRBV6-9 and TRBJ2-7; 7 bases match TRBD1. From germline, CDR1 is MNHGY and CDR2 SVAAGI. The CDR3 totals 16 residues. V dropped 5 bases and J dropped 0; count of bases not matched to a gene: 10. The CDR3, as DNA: TGTGCCAGCAGTGACATCGTACAGGGGAGCTCCTACGAGCAGTACTTC. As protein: CASSDIVQGSSYEQYF.

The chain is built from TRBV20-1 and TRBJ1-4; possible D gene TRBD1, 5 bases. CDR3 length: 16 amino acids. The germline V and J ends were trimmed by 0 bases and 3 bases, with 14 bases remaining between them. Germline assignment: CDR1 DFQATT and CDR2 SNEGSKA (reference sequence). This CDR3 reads CSARDQRGSANEKLFF. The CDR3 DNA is TGCAGTGCTAGAGATCAGAGGGGATCGGCTAATGAAAAACTGTTTTTT.